A single sample is the source of the 21 T cell receptor beta chains below, sequenced in a study of T cells in Graves' hyperthyroidism and ophthalmopathy. The TCR beta CDR3 regions underwent amplification using RNA transcripts as the source. Initially, a first-round RT-PCR of the TCR CDR3 employed the HTBI primer set. TCRdb independently ran MiXCR on the multiplex PCR reads; one entry per CDR3 protein. The profile covers roughly 840,000 distinct CDR3 sequences, with roughly 37% appearing a single time and approximately 10% taken by the ten largest. The sample taken for sequencing was blood. The receptors come from a man younger than 35 with Graves' hyperthyroidism.

This clonotype was found a few times. The chain couples TRBV6-1 to TRBJ1-6; a weak D match, TRBD1 (5 bases). Trimming left V 0 bases short and J 12 bases short, with 15 bases between. The CDR3 runs 15 residues. CDR1 is MNHNS and CDR2 is SASEGT in the germline V gene. The CDR3 bases are TGTGCCAGCAGTGAAGCGGCTGAGACAGTGAAACCCCTCCACTTT. Translated: CASSEAAETVKPLHF.

The chain carries TRBV5-1 and TRBJ2-7; weak D call: TRBD1 (6 bases). V was pared by 0 bases and J by 0 bases, with 13 bases between. This CDR3 is 16 amino acids long. Germline V gives CDR1 SGHRS, CDR2 YFSETQ. The CDR3 sequence is CASSLDYRDVSYEQYF. DNA for the CDR3: TGCGCCAGCAGCTTGGACTACAGGGACGTCTCCTACGAGCAGTACTTC.

The rearrangement uses TRBV29-1 and TRBJ1-1; D is unclear. Germline lookup yields CDR1 SQVTM and CDR2 ANQGSEA. The V and J ends lost 5 bases and 7 bases respectively, with 8 bases between them. The CDR3 has 10 residues. The CDR3 DNA is TGCAGCGTTCTAGACGGTGAAGCTTTCTTT. Its translation is CSVLDGEAFF.

CDR3 amino acids: CASSEGFSSTDTQYF. The CDR3 DNA sequence: TGTGCCAGCAGTGAAGGTTTTTCTAGCACAGATACGCAGTATTTT. V and J are TRBV25-1 and TRBJ2-3; D is unresolved. There are 15 residues in the CDR3. Between the trimmed V and J ends, which lost 2 bases and 0 bases, there was a span of 9 bases. CDR1 MGHDK and CDR2 SYGVNS come from the germline V gene. Full variable domain (outside the CDR3, taken from reference TRBV25-1 and TRBJ2-3): EADIYQTPRYLVIGTGKKITLECSQTMGHDKMYWYQQDPGMELHLIHYSYGVNSTEKGDLSSESTVSRIRTEHFPLTLESARPSHTSQYLCASSEGFSSTDTQYFGPGTRLTVL.

This clonotype turned up a few times. The chain recombines TRBV2 with TRBJ1-1; perhaps TRBD1 as D (6 bases). The CDR3 covers 15 residues. Trimming took 8 bases from V and 0 from J, leaving 16 bases between them. The V gene's germline CDR1 is SNHLY and CDR2 FYNNEI. The CDR3 here is CASYRAPSMNTEAFF. The DNA of the CDR3 is TGTGCCAGCTACAGGGCCCCTTCCATGAACACTGAAGCTTTCTTT.

The chain has TRBV15 and TRBJ2-3, with a possible D match to TRBD1 (5 bases). Trimming stripped 4 bases from V and 4 bases from J, with 9 bases between. This CDR3 is built from 13 residues. The germline gives CDR1 LNHNV, CDR2 YYDKDF (reference sequence). In DNA form, the CDR3 reads TGTGCCACCAGCACAGGGTCCGCAGATACGCAGTATTTT. Amino acids: CATSTGSADTQYF.

At least ten counts were recorded for this clonotype. The chain combines TRBV24-1 with TRBJ1-4; no clear D gene. CDR1 and CDR2 from the germline V gene are KGHDR and SFDVKD. Trimming stripped 6 bases from V and 1 base from J, with 8 bases between. The CDR3 length is 14 residues. CDR3 DNA sequence: TGTGCCACCAGTAGGAAGAGAACTAATGAAAAACTGTTTTTT. Residues: CATSRKRTNEKLFF.

This clonotype was counted many times. The chain couples TRBV29-1 to TRBJ1-1; D remains unclear. Trimming left V 5 bases short and J 7 bases short, with 20 bases between. The CDR3 consists of 14 residues. The germline V gene encodes CDR1 SQVTM and CDR2 ANQGSEA. As DNA, the CDR3 is TGCAGCGTTAGCGCCGGAGTTACGACAATTGAAGCTTTCTTT. It codes for CSVSAGVTTIEAFF.

CDR3 in amino acids: CASSPRRGVNTEAFF. The CDR3 region has the DNA TGTGCCAGCAGTCCCCGGCGAGGGGTCAACACTGAAGCTTTCTTT. This chain uses TRBV2 with TRBJ1-1; TRBD1 is a possible D gene (5 bases). The CDR3 is 15 residues long. Germline V CDR1 and CDR2: SNHLY, FYNNEI. Trimming stripped 5 bases from V and 2 bases from J, with 15 bases between.

The chain combines TRBV9 with TRBJ2-7; tentative D call: TRBD1 (5 bases). This CDR3 is built from 15 residues. Looked up from germline, CDR1 is SGDLS and CDR2 is YYNGEE. The V end lost 4 bases, the J end lost 5 bases, and 19 bases lay between the germline ends. The CDR3 loop is CASSLLAGRADEQYF. The CDR3 region has the DNA TGTGCCAGCAGCCTATTAGCCGGCAGGGCGGACGAGCAGTACTTC.

Worth noting for this clonotype: A much larger clone differs from this one at a single base, so this may be a read error. The chain employs TRBV7-8 and TRBJ1-5; D uncertain. Germline V gene lookup returns CDR1 SGHVS and CDR2 FQNEAQ. This CDR3 contains 18 residues. V lost 7 bases to trimming and J lost 5 bases, with 27 bases between them. Here the CDR3 reads CASILGRKGRSNDQPQHF. The CDR3 DNA follows: TGTGCCAGCATTCTCGGGCGCAAGGGCAGGAGTAACGATCAGCCCCAGCATTTT.

A word on this clonotype: The junction differs from germline at one of its ends, possibly a read error. The genes are TRBV10-3 and TRBJ1-5, with 8 bases fitting TRBD1. This CDR3 is built from 19 residues. The V gene's germline CDR1 is ENHRY and CDR2 SYGVKD. DNA for the CDR3: TGTGCCAGCAGTCTAAGTCCCGGGACAGGAGTTTATGGCAATCAGCCCCAGCATTTT. Translated, it gives CASSLSPGTGVYGNQPQHF.

This clonotype was observed many times. V and J are TRBV19 and TRBJ1-1; tentative D call: TRBD1 (5 bases). The CDR3 is 15 residues long. CDR1 is LNHDA and CDR2 is SQIVND in the germline V gene (reference sequence). V lost 4 bases and J 1 base, leaving 13 bases between the germline ends. CDR3 nucleotides: TGTGCCAGTAGTACCGACCGCGGGGCGAACACTGAAGCTTTCTTT. This sequence encodes CASSTDRGANTEAFF.

This chain joins TRBV30 and TRBJ2-2, with TRBD2 matching 8 bases. The CDR3 is 14 residues long. Germline lookup yields CDR1 GTSNPN and CDR2 SVGIG (reference sequence). The V gene end was trimmed by 5 bases and the J gene end by 4 bases; junction bases not matched to a gene: 6. In nucleotides, the CDR3 is TGTGCCTGGGCGGGAGGCCGGCGCACCGGGGAGCTGTTTTTT. As protein: CAWAGGRRTGELFF.

The gene calls are TRBV5-1 and TRBJ2-2; possibly TRBD2 for D (5 bases). The germline V gene encodes CDR1 SGHRS and CDR2 YFSETQ. The CDR3 length is 14 residues. Trimming took off 0 bases at V and 4 bases at J, with 7 bases between the two ends. CDR3 DNA: TGCGCCAGCAGCTTGGAGACTACCACCGGGGAGCTGTTTTTT. Translation gives CASSLETTTGELFF.

This clonotype has at least ten counts. This sequence joins TRBV29-1 and TRBJ2-5; a possible D gene is TRBD1 (6 bases). CDR1 and CDR2 (germline): SQVTM, ANQGSEA. Trimming removed 1 base from V and 4 bases from J, with 16 bases in between. CDR3 length equals 15 residues. This CDR3 reads CSVEGDWGRRETQYF. The CDR3 coding sequence is TGCAGCGTTGAAGGAGATTGGGGGCGACGAGAGACCCAGTACTTC.

J is TRBJ1-1 and V is TRBV10-3; a possible D gene is TRBD1 (5 bases). Germline V lookup: CDR1 ENHRY, CDR2 SYGVKD. The CDR3 is 16 amino acids. Trimming took off 10 bases at V and 0 bases at J, with 21 bases between the two ends. CDR3 residues: CATRGLVGTMNTEAFF. In DNA, the CDR3 is TGTGCCACTAGGGGATTGGTGGGGACGATGAACACTGAAGCTTTCTTT.

This clonotype was counted only a few times. This chain uses TRBV6-5 with TRBJ2-5; 8 bases line up with TRBD1. After removal of 0 bases from V and 4 bases from J, the junction contained 1 base not matched to a gene. Germline assignment: CDR1 MNHEY and CDR2 SVGAGI. CDR3 size: 14 residues. Written as DNA, the CDR3 is TGTGCCAGCAGTTACTCCGGACAGGGAGAGACCCAGTACTTC. It encodes CASSYSGQGETQYF.

A word on this clonotype: The junction does not match germline at one end; this may be a read error. The chain couples TRBV10-3 to TRBJ1-2; D might be TRBD1 (5 bases). Germline V CDR1 and CDR2: ENHRY, SYGVKD. The CDR3 consists of 15 residues. Here the CDR3 DNA reads TGTGCCAGCAGTCCGAAGGCAGGGCCTAACTATGGCTACACCTTC. Protein sequence: CASSPKAGPNYGYTF.

This clonotype was seen many times. This chain uses TRBV10-2 with TRBJ1-2, with 7 bases identical to TRBD1. The length of the CDR3 is 13 residues. The J segment lost 3 bases and the V segment lost 8 bases, leaving 6 bases of the junction unmatched. Germline CDR1 and CDR2: WSHSY and SAAADI. Here the CDR3 reads CASRSGGDYGYTF. DNA of the CDR3: TGCGCCAGCCGGTCAGGGGGGGACTATGGCTACACCTTC.

There are many counts of this clonotype. The rearrangement links TRBV29-1 to TRBJ1-2; 9 nucleotides line up with TRBD1. V lost 3 bases to trimming and J lost 6 bases; unmatched junction nucleotides: 5. There are 13 residues in the CDR3. Germline V gives CDR1 SQVTM, CDR2 ANQGSEA. The CDR3 sequence: CSVEGDRVDGYTF. DNA of the CDR3: TGCAGCGTTGAGGGGGACAGGGTGGATGGCTACACCTTC.